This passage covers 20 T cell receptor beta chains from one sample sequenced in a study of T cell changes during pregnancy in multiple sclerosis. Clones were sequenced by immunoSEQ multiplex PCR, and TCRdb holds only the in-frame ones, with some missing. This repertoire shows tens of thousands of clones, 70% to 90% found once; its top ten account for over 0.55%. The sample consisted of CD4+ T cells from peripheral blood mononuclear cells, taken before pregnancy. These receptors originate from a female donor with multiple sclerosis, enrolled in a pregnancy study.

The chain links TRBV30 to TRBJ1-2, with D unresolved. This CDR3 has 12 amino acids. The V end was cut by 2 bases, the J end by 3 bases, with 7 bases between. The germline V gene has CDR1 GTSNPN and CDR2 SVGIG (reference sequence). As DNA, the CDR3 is TGTGCCTGGAGTAAGCCTCACTATGGCTACACCTTC. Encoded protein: CAWSKPHYGYTF.

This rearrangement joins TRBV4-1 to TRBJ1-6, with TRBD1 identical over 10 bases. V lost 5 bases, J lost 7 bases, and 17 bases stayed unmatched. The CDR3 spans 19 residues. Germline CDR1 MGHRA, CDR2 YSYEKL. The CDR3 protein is CASSGRWDRGYVGNSPLHF. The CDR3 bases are TGCGCCAGCAGCGGCAGGTGGGACAGGGGTTATGTGGGGAATTCACCCCTCCACTTT.

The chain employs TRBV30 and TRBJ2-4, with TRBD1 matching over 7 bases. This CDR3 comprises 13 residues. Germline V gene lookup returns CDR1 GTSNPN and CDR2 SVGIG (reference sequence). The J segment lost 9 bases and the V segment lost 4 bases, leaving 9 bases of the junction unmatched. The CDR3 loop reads CAWTKKQGSIQYF. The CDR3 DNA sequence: TGTGCCTGGACCAAGAAACAGGGGAGCATTCAGTACTTC.

This CDR3 reads CASSRRGAGSPHEQYF. The CDR3 DNA is TGCGCCAGCAGCCGCCGTGGGGCGGGGAGCCCTCACGAGCAGTACTTC. The V call is TRBV5-1, the J call TRBJ2-7, with D possibly being TRBD2 (6 bases). Germline assignment: CDR1 SGHRS and CDR2 YFSETQ. The CDR3 extends over 16 amino acids. Trimming took 4 bases from V and 5 from J, leaving 22 bases between them.

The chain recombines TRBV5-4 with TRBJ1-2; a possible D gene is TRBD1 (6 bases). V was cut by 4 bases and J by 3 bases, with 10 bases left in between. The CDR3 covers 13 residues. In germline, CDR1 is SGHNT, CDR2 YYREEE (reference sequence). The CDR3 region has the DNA TGTGCCAGCAGCGTGGACAGTCACTATGGCTACACCTTC. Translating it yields CASSVDSHYGYTF.

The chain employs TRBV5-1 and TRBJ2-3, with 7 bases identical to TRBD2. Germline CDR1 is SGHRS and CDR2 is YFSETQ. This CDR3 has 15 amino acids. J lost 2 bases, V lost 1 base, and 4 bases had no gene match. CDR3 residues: CASSLSGKLTDTQYF. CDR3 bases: TGCGCCAGCAGCTTGAGCGGGAAACTCACAGATACGCAGTATTTT.

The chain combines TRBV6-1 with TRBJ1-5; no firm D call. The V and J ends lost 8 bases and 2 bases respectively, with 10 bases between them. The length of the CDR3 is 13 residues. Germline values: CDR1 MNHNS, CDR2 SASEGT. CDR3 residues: CASLGSRNQPQHF. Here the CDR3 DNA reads TGTGCCAGCTTAGGGAGTCGCAATCAGCCCCAGCATTTT.

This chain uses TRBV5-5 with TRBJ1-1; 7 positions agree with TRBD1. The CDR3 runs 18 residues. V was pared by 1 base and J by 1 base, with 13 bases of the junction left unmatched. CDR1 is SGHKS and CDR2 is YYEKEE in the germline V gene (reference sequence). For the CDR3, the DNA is TGTGCCAGCAGCTTGCAGCGGTCAGGGGGGAACCAGAACACTGAAGCTTTCTTT. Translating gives CASSLQRSGGNQNTEAFF.

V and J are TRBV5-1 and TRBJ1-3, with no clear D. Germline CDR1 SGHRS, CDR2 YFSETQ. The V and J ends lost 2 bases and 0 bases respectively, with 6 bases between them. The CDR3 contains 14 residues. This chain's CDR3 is CASSLFSSGNTIYF. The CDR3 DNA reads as TGCGCCAGCAGCTTATTTAGCTCTGGAAACACCATATATTTT.

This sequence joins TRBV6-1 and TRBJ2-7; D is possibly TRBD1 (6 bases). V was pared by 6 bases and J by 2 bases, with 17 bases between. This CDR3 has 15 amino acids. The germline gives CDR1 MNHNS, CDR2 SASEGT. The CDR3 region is CASRDPGQAPYEQYF. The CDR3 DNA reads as TGTGCCAGCAGGGATCCGGGACAAGCCCCCTACGAGCAGTACTTC.

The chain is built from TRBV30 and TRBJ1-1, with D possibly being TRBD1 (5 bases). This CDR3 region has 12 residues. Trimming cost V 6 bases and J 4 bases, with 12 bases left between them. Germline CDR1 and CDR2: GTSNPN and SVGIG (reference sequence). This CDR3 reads CACQTGSTEAFF. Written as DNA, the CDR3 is TGTGCCTGCCAAACAGGCAGCACTGAAGCTTTCTTT.

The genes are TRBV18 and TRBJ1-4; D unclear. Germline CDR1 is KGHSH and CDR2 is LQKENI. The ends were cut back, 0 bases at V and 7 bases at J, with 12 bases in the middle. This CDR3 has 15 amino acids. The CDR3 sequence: CASSPPSRSGEKLFF. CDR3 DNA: TGTGCCAGCTCACCACCATCGAGAAGCGGTGAAAAACTGTTTTTT.

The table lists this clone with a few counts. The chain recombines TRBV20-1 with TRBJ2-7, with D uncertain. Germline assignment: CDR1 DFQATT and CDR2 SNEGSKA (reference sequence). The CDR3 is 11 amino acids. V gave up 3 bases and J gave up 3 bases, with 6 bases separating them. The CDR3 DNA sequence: TGCAGTGCTAGCCAGAACTACGAGCAGTACTTC. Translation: CSASQNYEQYF.

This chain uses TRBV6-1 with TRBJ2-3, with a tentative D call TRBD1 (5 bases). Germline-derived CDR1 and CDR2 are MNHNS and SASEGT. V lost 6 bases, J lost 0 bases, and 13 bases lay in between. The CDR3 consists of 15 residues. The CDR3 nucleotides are TGTGCCAGCAGCCCTGACAGAACTAGCACAGATACGCAGTATTTT. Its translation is CASSPDRTSTDTQYF.

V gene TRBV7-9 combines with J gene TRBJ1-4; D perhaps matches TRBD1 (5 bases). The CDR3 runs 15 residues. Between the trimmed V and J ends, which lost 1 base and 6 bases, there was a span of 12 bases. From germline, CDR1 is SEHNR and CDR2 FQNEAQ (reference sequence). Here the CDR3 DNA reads TGTGCCAGCAGCTTAGATCCAGGGAGGGATGAAAAACTGTTTTTT. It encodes CASSLDPGRDEKLFF.

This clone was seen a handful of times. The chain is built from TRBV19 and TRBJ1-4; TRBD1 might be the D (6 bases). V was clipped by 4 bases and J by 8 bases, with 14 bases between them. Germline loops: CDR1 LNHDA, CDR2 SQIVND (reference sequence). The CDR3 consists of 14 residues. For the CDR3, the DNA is TGTGCCAGTAGTACAACAGGGAGTCAGGAAAAACTGTTTTTT. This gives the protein CASSTTGSQEKLFF.

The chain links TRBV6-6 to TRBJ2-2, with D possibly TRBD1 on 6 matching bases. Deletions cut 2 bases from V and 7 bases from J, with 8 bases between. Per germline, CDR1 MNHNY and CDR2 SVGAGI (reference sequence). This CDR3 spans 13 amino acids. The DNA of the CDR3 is TGTGCCAGCAGTTACCGACAGGTCGGGGAGCTGTTTTTT. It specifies CASSYRQVGELFF.

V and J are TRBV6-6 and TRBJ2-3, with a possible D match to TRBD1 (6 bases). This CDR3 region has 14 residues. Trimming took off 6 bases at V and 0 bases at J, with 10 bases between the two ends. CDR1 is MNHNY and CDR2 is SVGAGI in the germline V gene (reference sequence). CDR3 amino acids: CASSPGVSTDTQYF. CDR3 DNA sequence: TGTGCCAGCAGCCCAGGGGTGAGCACAGATACGCAGTATTTT.

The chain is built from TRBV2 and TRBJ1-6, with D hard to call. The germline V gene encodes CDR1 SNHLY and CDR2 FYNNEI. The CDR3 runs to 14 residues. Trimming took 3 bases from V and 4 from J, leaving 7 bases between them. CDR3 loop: CASSDYRYNSPLHF. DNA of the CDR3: TGTGCCAGCAGTGACTACAGATATAATTCACCCCTCCACTTT.

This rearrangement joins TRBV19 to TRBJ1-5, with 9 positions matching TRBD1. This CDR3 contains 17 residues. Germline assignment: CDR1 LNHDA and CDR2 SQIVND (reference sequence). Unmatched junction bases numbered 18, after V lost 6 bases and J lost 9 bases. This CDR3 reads CASSLRSRTGGGWPQHF. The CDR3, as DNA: TGTGCCAGTAGCCTCCGATCTAGAACAGGGGGCGGGTGGCCCCAGCATTTT.